This TCR beta chain is drawn from a study of vaccination effects on CD4 cells after COVID-19. Study background: Sequencing followed a ViraFEST assay step that expanded antigen-specific CD4+ T cells with viral peptide pools. Study conclusions and caveats: Late after vaccination, infection- and vaccine-induced clones showed marked clonal contraction.

Germline loops: CDR1 LGHDT, CDR2 YNNKEL (reference sequence). CDR3 length: 14 residues. V was trimmed by 7 bases and J by 4 bases, leaving 15 bases between them. Following an approximately 9-day culture, CD4+ T cells were purified. The participants, recipients of two vaccine doses, got either BNT162b2 or mRNA-1273. None of the vaccinated had previously contracted SARS-CoV-2, and their nucleocapsid antibodies tested negative. As concerns this clone: Antigen specificity is unknown.

The table came from immunoSEQ multiplex PCR; TCRdb's copy has only in-frame clones and leaves some out. The repertoire holds approximately 70,000 clones, with about 73% as singletons. Sequenced here: CD4+ T cells from PBMCs cultured without peptide, sampled after COVID-19 vaccination. The origin of this receptor is a human donor who received a COVID-19 vaccine. The chain combines TRBV3-1 (or the pseudogene TRBV3-2) with TRBJ2-3; D ambiguous. The CDR3 region is CASTGDPQADTQYF. The CDR3, as DNA: TGTGCCAGCACCGGTGATCCGCAGGCAGATACGCAGTATTTT.